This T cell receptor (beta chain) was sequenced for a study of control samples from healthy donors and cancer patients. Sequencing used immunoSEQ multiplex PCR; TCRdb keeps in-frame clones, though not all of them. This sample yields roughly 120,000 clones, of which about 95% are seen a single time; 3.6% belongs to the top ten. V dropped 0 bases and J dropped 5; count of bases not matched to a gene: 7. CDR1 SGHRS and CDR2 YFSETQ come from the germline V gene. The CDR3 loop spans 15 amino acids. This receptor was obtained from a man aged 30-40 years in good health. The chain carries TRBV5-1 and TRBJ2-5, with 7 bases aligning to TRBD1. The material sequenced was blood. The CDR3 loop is CASSLVLGGAETQYF. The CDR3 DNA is TGCGCCAGCAGCTTGGTATTAGGGGGCGCTGAGACCCAGTACTTC.